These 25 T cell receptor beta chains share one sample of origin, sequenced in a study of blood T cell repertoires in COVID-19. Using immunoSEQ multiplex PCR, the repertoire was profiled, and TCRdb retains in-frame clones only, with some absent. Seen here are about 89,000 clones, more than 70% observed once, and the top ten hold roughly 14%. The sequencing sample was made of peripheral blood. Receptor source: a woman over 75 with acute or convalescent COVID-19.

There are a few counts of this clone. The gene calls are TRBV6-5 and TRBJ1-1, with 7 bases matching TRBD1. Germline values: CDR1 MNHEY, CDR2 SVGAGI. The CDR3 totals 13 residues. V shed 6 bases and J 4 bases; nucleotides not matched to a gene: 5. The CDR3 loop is CASRTGRLTEAFF. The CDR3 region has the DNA TGTGCCAGCAGGACAGGGAGGCTCACTGAAGCTTTCTTT.

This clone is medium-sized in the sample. The CDR3 here is CASSDRGRHQPQHF. The CDR3 DNA follows: TGTGCCAGCAGTGACAGGGGGCGTCATCAGCCCCAGCATTTT. V is TRBV28 and J is TRBJ1-5; 10 nucleotides match TRBD1. Per germline, CDR1 MDHEN and CDR2 SYDVKM. With V trimmed by 5 bases and J by 5 bases, 3 bases remained unmatched. This CDR3 contains 14 residues. Combining the CDR3 with reference TRBV28 and TRBJ1-5 gives the whole variable domain DVKVTQSSRYLVKRTGEKVFLECVQDMDHENMFWYRQDPGLGLRLIYFSYDVKMKEKGDIPEGYSVSREKKERFSLILESASTNQTSMYLCASSDRGRHQPQHFGDGTRLSIL.

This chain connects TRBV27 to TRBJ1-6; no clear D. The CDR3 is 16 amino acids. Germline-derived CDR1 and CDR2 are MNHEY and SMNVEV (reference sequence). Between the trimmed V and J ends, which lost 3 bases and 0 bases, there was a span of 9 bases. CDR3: CASSFSQSSYNSPLHF. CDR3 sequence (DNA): TGTGCCAGCAGTTTTAGCCAGAGCTCCTATAATTCACCCCTCCACTTT.

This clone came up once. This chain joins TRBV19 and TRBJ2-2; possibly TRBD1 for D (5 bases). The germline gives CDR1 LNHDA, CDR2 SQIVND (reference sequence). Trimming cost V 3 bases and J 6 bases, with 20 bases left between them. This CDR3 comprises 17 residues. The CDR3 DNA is TGTGCCAGTAGTATTGGGGCTTTTCAAGGTGTGGCCGGGGAGCTGTTTTTT. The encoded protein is CASSIGAFQGVAGELFF.

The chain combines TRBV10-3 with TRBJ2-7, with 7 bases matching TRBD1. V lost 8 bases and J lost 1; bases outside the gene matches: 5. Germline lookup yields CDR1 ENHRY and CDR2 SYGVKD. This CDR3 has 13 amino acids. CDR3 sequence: CAIGGQLSYEQYF. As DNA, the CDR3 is TGTGCCATCGGGGGACAGTTATCCTACGAGCAGTACTTC.

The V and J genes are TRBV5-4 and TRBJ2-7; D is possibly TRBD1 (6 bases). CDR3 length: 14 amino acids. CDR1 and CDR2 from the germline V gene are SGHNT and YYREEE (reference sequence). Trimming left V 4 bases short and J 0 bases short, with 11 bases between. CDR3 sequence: CASSRRDTSYEQYF. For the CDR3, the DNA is TGTGCCAGCAGCCGCCGGGACACCTCCTACGAGCAGTACTTC.

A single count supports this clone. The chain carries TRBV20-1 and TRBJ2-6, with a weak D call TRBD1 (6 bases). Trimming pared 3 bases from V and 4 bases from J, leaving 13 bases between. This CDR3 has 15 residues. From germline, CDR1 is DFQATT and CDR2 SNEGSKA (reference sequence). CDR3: CSASTQGTGANVLTF. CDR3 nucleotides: TGCAGTGCTAGTACACAGGGTACGGGGGCCAACGTCCTGACTTTC.

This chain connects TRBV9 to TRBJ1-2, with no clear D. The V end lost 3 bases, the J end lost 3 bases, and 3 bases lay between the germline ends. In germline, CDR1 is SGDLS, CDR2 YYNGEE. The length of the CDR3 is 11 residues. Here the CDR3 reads CASSADYGYTF. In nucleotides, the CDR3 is TGTGCCAGCAGCGCAGACTATGGCTACACCTTC.

This CDR3 is CSVRGTGEGYTF. CDR3 bases: TGCAGCGTTAGGGGGACAGGGGAAGGCTACACCTTC. The chain combines TRBV29-1 with TRBJ1-2; 10 bases map to TRBD1. The CDR3 is 12 residues long. V trimming: 5 bases; J trimming: 8 bases; junction bases outside the gene matches: 5. Germline values: CDR1 SQVTM, CDR2 ANQGSEA.

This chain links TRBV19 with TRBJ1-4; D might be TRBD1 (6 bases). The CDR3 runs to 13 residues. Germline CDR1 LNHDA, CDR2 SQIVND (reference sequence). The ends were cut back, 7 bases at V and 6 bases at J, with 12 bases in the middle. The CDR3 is CASKSGGDEKLFF. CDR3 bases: TGTGCCAGTAAGTCGGGGGGCGATGAAAAACTGTTTTTT.

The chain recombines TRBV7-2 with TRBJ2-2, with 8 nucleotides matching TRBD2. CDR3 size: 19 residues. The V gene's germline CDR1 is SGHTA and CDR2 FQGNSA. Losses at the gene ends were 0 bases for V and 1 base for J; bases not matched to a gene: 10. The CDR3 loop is CASSLAPLVAGRNTGELFF. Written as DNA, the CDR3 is TGTGCCAGCAGCTTAGCGCCTCTGGTAGCGGGGAGGAACACCGGGGAGCTGTTTTTT.

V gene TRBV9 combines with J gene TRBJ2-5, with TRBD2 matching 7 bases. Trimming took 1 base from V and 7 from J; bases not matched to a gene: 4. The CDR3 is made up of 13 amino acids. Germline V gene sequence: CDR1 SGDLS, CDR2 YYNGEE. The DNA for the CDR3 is TGTGCCAGCAGCGTAACGGGGGAGGGGACCCAGTACTTC. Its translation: CASSVTGEGTQYF. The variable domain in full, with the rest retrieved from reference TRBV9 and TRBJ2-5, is DSGVTQTPKHLITATGQRVTLRCSPRSGDLSVYWYQQSLDQGLQFLIQYYNGEERAKGNILERFSAQQFPDLHSELNLSSLELGDSALYFCASSVTGEGTQYFGPGTRLLVL.

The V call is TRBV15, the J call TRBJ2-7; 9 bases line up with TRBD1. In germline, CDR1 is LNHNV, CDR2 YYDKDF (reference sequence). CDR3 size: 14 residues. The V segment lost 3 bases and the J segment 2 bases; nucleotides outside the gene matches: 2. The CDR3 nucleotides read TGTGCCACCAGCAGGGACAGGGGACCCTACGAGCAGTACTTC. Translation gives CATSRDRGPYEQYF.

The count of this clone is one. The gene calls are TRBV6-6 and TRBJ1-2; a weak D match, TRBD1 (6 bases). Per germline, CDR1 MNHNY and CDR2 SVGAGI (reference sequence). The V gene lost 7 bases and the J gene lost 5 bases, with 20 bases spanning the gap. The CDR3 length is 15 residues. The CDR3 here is CASTLPGTHEYGYTF. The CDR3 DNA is TGTGCCAGCACCCTCCCCGGGACACACGAATATGGCTACACCTTC.

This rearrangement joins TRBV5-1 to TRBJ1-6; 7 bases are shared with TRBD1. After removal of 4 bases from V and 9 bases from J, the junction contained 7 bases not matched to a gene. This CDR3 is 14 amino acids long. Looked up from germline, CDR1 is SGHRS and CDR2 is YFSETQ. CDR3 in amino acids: CASSNDREPSPLHF. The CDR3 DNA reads TGCGCCAGCAGCAATGACAGGGAACCTTCACCCCTCCACTTT. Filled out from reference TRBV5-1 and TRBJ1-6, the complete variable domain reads KAGVTQTPRYLIKTRGQQVTLSCSPISGHRSVSWYQQTPGQGLQFLFEYFSETQRNKGNFPGRFSGRQFSNSRSEMNVSTLELGDSALYLCASSNDREPSPLHFGNGTRLTVT.

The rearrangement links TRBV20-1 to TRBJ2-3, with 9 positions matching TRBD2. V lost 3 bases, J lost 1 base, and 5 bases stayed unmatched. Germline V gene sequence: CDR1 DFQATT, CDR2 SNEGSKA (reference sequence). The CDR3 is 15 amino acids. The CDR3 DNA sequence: TGCAGTGCTAGTCGGCCTAGCGGGGGCACAGATACGCAGTATTTT. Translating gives CSASRPSGGTDTQYF.

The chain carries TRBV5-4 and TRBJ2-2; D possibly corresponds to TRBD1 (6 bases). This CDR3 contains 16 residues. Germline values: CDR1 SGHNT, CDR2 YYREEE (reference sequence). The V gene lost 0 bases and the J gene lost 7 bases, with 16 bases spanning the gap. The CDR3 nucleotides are TGTGCCAGCAGCTTGGACCGTCAGGGGCGAAACGGGGAGCTGTTTTTT. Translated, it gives CASSLDRQGRNGELFF.

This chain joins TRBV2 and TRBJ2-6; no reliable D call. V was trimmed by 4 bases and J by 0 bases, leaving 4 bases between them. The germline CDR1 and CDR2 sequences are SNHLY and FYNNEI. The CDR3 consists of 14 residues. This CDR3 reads CASSALSGANVLTF. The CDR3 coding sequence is TGTGCCAGCAGTGCCCTCTCTGGGGCCAACGTCCTGACTTTC.

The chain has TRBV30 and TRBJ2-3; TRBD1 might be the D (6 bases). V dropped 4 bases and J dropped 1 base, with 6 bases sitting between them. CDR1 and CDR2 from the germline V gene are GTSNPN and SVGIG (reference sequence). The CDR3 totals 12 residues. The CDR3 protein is CAWTGGTDTQYF. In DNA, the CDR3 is TGTGCCTGGACAGGGGGCACAGATACGCAGTATTTT.

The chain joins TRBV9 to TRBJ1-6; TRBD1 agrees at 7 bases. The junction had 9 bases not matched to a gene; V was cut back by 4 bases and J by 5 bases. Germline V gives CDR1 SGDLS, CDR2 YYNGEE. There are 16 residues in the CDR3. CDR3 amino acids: CASSKRTGANNSPLHF. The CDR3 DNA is TGTGCCAGCAGCAAGCGAACAGGGGCCAATAATTCACCCCTCCACTTT.

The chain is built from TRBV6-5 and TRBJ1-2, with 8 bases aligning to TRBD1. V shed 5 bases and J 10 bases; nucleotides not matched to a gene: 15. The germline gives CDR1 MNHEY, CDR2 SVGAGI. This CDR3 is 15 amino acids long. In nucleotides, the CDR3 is TGTGCCAGCAGTCGGACAGGGCAACGTCCTCTTCACTACACCTTC. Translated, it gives CASSRTGQRPLHYTF.

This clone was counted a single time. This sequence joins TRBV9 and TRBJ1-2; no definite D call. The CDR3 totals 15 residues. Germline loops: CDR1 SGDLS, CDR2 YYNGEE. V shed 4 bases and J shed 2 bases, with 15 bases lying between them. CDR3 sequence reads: CASSPGGSLNYGYTF. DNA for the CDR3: TGTGCCAGCAGCCCCGGAGGGAGCCTCAACTATGGCTACACCTTC.

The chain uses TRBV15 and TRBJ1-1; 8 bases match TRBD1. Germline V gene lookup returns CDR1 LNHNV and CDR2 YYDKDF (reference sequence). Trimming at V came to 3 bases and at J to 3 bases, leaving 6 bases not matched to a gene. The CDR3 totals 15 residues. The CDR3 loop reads CATSRVTGGDTEAFF. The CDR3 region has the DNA TGTGCCACCAGCAGGGTTACAGGGGGGGACACTGAAGCTTTCTTT.

In DNA, the CDR3 is TGTGCCTGGAGTACAGGGATCCAAGAGACCCAGTACTTC. This encodes CAWSTGIQETQYF. The J gene is TRBJ2-5, the V gene TRBV30; perhaps TRBD1 as D (6 bases). This CDR3 region has 13 residues. Germline V gene lookup returns CDR1 GTSNPN and CDR2 SVGIG (reference sequence). V dropped 2 bases and J dropped 1 base, with 8 bases sitting between them.

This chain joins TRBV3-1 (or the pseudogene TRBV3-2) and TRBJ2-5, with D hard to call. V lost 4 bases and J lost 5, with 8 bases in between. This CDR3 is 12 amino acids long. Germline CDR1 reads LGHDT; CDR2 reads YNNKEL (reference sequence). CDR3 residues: CASSPTGETQYF. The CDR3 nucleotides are TGTGCCAGCAGCCCCACCGGGGAGACCCAGTACTTC.